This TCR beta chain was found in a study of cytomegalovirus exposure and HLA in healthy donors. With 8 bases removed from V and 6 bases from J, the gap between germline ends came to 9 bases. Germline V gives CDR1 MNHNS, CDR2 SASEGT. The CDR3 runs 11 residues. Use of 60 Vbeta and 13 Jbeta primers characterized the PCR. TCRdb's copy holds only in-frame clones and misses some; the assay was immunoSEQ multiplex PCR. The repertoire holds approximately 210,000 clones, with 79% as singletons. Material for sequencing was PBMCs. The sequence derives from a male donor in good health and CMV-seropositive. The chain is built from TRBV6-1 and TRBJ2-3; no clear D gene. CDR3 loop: CASRWADTQYF. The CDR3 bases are TGTGCCAGCCGTTGGGCGGATACGCAGTATTTT.